The rows below give T cell receptor beta chains drawn from one sample of a study of long-term antiretroviral therapy in people with HIV. Profiled with immunoSEQ multiplex PCR; TCRdb holds only in-frame clones, not every one. The table has around 25,000 clones, approximately 82% seen once. The material was unsorted PBMCs, obtained 3 years after starting antiretroviral therapy. All receptors come from a man between 18 and 35 years old with HIV. Each CDR3 is given with its conserved first and last residue. Each record gives: J gene, V gene, D gene, CDR3 DNA, CDR3 protein. D genes are given only for firm matches.

j_gene: TRBJ1-2
v_gene: TRBV19
d_gene: NA
CDR3nt: TGTGCCAGTAGTATCACAGACTATGGCTACACCTTC
CDR3aa: CASSITDYGYTF

j_gene: TRBJ1-1
v_gene: TRBV7-8
d_gene: NA
CDR3nt: TGTGCCAGCAGTCCCGCCCCAATCCTGAACACTGAAGCTTTCTTT
CDR3aa: CASSPAPILNTEAFF

j_gene: TRBJ2-5
v_gene: TRBV11-3
d_gene: NA
CDR3nt: TGTGCCAGCAGCTTAGTATTTCCAGAGACCCAGTACTTC
CDR3aa: CASSLVFPETQYF

j_gene: TRBJ1-5
v_gene: TRBV19
d_gene: NA
CDR3nt: TGTGCCAGTTACCCAGGGGTTTATAGCAATCAGCCCCAGCATTTT
CDR3aa: CASYPGVYSNQPQHF

j_gene: TRBJ2-7
v_gene: TRBV25-1
d_gene: TRBD2
CDR3nt: TGTGCCAGCAGTGACGGCGGGGGGCGATCCTACGAGCAGTACTTC
CDR3aa: CASSDGGGRSYEQYF

j_gene: TRBJ2-1
v_gene: TRBV7-2
d_gene: NA
CDR3nt: TGTGCCAGCAGCTTACTGACCAGGACCCATGAGCAGTTCTTC
CDR3aa: CASSLLTRTHEQFF

j_gene: TRBJ2-7
v_gene: TRBV28
d_gene: NA
CDR3nt: TGTGCCAGCACTTCGGGAGTCTCCTACGAGCAGTACTTC
CDR3aa: CASTSGVSYEQYF

j_gene: TRBJ2-7
v_gene: TRBV9
d_gene: TRBD2
CDR3nt: TGTGCCAGCAGCGTAGCGGGGGGTTGGGATGAGCAGTACTTC
CDR3aa: CASSVAGGWDEQYF

j_gene: TRBJ1-3
v_gene: TRBV19
d_gene: NA
CDR3nt: TGTGCCAGTGAGTCCATCTCTGGAAACACCATATATTTT
CDR3aa: CASESISGNTIYF

j_gene: TRBJ2-5
v_gene: TRBV7-9
d_gene: NA
CDR3nt: TGTGCCAGCAGCTTAGGTTCCCTTGGCCTACAAGAGACCCAGTACTTC
CDR3aa: CASSLGSLGLQETQYF

j_gene: TRBJ2-3
v_gene: TRBV27
d_gene: NA
CDR3nt: TGTGCCAGCGGCCGACCCGGGGGAGATACGCAGTATTTT
CDR3aa: CASGRPGGDTQYF

j_gene: TRBJ1-2
v_gene: TRBV2
d_gene: NA
CDR3nt: TGTGCCAGCAGTAGGGACAACGTCGGCTATGGCTACACCTTC
CDR3aa: CASSRDNVGYGYTF

j_gene: TRBJ2-7
v_gene: TRBV5-1
d_gene: TRBD2
CDR3nt: TGCGCCAGCCACCGCGCCGGGGGGACCGCCTACGAGCAGTACTTC
CDR3aa: CASHRAGGTAYEQYF

j_gene: TRBJ1-2
v_gene: TRBV27
d_gene: NA
CDR3nt: TGTGCCAGCAGGGCAGTCTATGGCTACACCTTC
CDR3aa: CASRAVYGYTF

j_gene: TRBJ1-2
v_gene: TRBV30
d_gene: NA
CDR3nt: TGTGCCTCCTATGCGGCGAGGGGCTACACCTTC
CDR3aa: CASYAARGYTF

j_gene: TRBJ1-1
v_gene: TRBV6-5
d_gene: NA
CDR3nt: TGTGCCAGCAGAACAGGAAAGAACACTGAAGCTTTCTTT
CDR3aa: CASRTGKNTEAFF

j_gene: TRBJ2-5
v_gene: TRBV5-1
d_gene: NA
CDR3nt: TGCGCCAGCAGCTTCGGAGTTAGTACCCGACAAGAGACCCAGTACTTC
CDR3aa: CASSFGVSTRQETQYF

j_gene: TRBJ1-2
v_gene: TRBV5-5
d_gene: NA
CDR3nt: TGTGCCAGCAGCTTGGCCTTGAGGGGGGTCTATGGCTACACCTTC
CDR3aa: CASSLALRGVYGYTF

j_gene: TRBJ2-3
v_gene: TRBV6-4
d_gene: TRBD1
CDR3nt: TGTGCCAGCGGGCCGGGACAGGGTACTAGCACAGATACGCAGTATTTT
CDR3aa: CASGPGQGTSTDTQYF

j_gene: TRBJ1-5
v_gene: TRBV6-5
d_gene: NA
CDR3nt: TGTGCCAGCAGTCCAAAACGGAATCAGCCCCAGCATTTT
CDR3aa: CASSPKRNQPQHF

j_gene: TRBJ1-3
v_gene: TRBV6-1
d_gene: NA
CDR3nt: TGTGCCAGCAGTCAGGTAGCGGAATCTGGAAACACCATATATTTT
CDR3aa: CASSQVAESGNTIYF

j_gene: TRBJ1-2
v_gene: TRBV19
d_gene: NA
CDR3nt: TGTGCCAGTACGCCCGGGAGCCTTGGCCATGGCTACACCTTC
CDR3aa: CASTPGSLGHGYTF

j_gene: TRBJ2-2
v_gene: TRBV5-1
d_gene: NA
CDR3nt: TGCGCCAGCAGACCTTGGGGGGCGCACACCGGGGAGCTGTTTTTT
CDR3aa: CASRPWGAHTGELFF